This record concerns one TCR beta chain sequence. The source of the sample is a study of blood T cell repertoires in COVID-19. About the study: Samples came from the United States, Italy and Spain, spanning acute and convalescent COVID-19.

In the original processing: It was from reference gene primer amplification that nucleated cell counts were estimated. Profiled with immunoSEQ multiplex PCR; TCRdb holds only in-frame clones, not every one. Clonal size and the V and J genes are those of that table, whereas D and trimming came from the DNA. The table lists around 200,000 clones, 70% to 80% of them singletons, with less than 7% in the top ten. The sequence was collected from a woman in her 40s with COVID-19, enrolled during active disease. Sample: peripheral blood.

CDR3: CASSLTGPQPQHF. The CDR3 DNA sequence: TGTGCCAGCAGCTTGACAGGGCCTCAGCCCCAGCATTTT. This chain uses TRBV7-2 with TRBJ1-5; the match to TRBD1 covers 7 bases. Unmatched junction bases numbered 2, after V lost 3 bases and J lost 6 bases. Germline CDR1 and CDR2: SGHTA and FQGNSA. CDR3 length: 13 residues.